This T cell receptor beta chain appears in the sequencing data of a study of shared clonotypes between healthy human individuals. The study, taken as a whole, reports: It was the non-shared clonotypes that had lower generation probabilities than clonotypes shared by all four donors. Shared across several donors were around 5% of the naive CD4 clonotypes. Investigators collected only blood, and repertoires in tissues likely differ.

V was shortened by 2 bases and J by 4 bases, with 15 bases between the two germline ends. Per germline, CDR1 MNHNS and CDR2 SASEGT. The CDR3 runs to 16 residues. Notes on this clone: The target antigen is unknown.

The table came from immunoSEQ multiplex PCR; TCRdb's copy has only in-frame clones and leaves some out. The sample shows some 2 million clones, about 95% of them seen only once. CD45RO negativity and positive selection for CCR7 defined naive CD8 cells, a population that excluded terminally differentiated effector memory CD45RA+ cells. The sample was naive CD8+ T cells sorted from blood. The TCR sequence derives from a young man in good health. This sequence joins TRBV6-1 and TRBJ1-3; D is possibly TRBD1 (6 bases). CDR3 coding DNA: TGTGCCAGCAGTGAACTAGGAACAGGGTCAGGAAACACCATATATTTT. This sequence encodes CASSELGTGSGNTIYF.